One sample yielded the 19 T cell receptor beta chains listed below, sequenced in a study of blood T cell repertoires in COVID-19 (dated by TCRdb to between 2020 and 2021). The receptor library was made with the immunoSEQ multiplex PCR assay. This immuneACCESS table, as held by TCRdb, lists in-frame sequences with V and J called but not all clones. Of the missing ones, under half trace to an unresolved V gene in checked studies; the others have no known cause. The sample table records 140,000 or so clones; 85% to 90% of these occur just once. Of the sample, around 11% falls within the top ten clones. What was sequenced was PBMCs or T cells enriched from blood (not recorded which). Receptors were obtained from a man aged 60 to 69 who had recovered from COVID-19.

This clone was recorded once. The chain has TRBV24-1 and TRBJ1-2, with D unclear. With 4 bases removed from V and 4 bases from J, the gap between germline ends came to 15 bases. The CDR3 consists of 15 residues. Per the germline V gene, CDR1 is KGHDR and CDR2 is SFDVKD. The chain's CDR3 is CATSDPTQGAYGYTF. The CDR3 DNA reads TGTGCCACCAGTGACCCTACCCAAGGAGCCTATGGCTACACCTTC.

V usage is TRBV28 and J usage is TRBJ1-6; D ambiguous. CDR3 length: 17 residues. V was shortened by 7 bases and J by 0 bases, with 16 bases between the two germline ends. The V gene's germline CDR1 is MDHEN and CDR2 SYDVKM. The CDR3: CASTFKRRSSYNSPLHF. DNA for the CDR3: TGTGCCAGCACCTTCAAGAGGAGGAGCTCCTATAATTCACCCCTCCACTTT.

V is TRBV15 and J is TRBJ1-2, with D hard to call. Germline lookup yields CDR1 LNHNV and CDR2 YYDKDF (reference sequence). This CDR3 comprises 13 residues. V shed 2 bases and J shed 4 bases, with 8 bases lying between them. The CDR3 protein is CATSRYEAYGYTF. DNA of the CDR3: TGTGCCACCAGCAGATATGAAGCCTATGGCTACACCTTC.

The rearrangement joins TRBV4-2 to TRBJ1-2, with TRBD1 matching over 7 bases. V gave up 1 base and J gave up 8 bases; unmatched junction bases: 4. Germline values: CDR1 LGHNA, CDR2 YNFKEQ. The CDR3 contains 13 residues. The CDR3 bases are TGTGCCAGCAGCCAAGGACAGGGAGGAGGCTACACCTTC. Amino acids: CASSQGQGGGYTF.

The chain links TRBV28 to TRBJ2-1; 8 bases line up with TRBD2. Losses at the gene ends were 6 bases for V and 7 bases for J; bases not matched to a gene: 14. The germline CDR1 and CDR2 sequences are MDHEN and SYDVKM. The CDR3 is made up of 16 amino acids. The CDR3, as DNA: TGTGCCAGCAGCACTACCGGGACTAGTCGTAGGAATGAGCAGTTCTTC. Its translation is CASSTTGTSRRNEQFF.

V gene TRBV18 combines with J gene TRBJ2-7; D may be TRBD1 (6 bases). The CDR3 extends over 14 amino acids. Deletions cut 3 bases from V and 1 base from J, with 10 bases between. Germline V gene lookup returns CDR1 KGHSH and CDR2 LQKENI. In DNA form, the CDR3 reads TGTGCCAGCTCACCCCGCAGGGGATCCTACGAGCAGTACTTC. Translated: CASSPRRGSYEQYF. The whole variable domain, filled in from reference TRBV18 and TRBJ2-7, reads NAGVMQNPRHLVRRRGQEARLRCSPMKGHSHVYWYRQLPEEGLKFMVYLQKENIIDESGMPKERFSAEFPKEGPSILRIQQVVRGDSAAYFCASSPRRGSYEQYFGPGTRLTVT.

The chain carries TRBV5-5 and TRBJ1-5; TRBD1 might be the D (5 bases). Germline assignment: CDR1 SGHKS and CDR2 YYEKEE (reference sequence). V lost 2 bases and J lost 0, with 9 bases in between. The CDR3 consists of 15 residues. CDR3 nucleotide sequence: TGTGCCAGCAGCTTCGACAGTTATAGCAATCAGCCCCAGCATTTT. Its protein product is CASSFDSYSNQPQHF.

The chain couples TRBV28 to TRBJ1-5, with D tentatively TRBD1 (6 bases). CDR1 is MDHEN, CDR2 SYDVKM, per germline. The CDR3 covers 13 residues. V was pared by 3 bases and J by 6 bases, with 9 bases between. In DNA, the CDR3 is TGTGCCAGCAGTTTCAGGGGAGCTCAGCCCCAGCATTTT. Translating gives CASSFRGAQPQHF.

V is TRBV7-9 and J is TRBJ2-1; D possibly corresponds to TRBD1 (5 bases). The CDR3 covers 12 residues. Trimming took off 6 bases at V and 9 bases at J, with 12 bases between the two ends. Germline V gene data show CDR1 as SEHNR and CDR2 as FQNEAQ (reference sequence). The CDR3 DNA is TGTGCCAGCAGTCCTAGGGGTAGTGAGCAGTTCTTC. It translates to CASSPRGSEQFF.

The chain's CDR3 is CASSPDRSYGYTF. As DNA, the CDR3 is TGCGCCAGCAGCCCAGACAGGTCCTATGGCTACACCTTC. This chain joins TRBV5-1 and TRBJ1-2, with a weak D call TRBD1 (6 bases). The germline V gene encodes CDR1 SGHRS and CDR2 YFSETQ. The CDR3 contains 13 residues. V was shortened by 4 bases and J by 4 bases, with 11 bases between the two germline ends.

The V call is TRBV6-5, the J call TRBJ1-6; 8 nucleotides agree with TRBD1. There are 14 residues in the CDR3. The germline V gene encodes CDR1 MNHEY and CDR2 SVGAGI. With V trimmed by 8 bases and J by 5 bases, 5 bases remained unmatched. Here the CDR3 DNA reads TGTGCCAGCGGACAGGGTCTGAATAATTCACCCCTCCACTTT. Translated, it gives CASGQGLNNSPLHF.

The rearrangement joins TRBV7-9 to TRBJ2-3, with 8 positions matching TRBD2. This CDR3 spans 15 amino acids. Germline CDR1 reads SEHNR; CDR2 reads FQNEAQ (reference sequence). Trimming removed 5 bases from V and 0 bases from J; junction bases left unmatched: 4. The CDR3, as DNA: TGTGCCAGCAGCACTACTAGCGGTAGCACAGATACGCAGTATTTT. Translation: CASSTTSGSTDTQYF.

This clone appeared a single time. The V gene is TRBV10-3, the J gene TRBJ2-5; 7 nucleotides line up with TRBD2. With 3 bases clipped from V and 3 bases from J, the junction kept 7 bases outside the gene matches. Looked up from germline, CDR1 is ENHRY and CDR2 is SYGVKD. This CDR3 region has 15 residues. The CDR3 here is CAISDGGGGKETQYF. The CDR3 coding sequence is TGTGCCATCAGTGACGGTGGGGGGGGTAAAGAGACCCAGTACTTC.

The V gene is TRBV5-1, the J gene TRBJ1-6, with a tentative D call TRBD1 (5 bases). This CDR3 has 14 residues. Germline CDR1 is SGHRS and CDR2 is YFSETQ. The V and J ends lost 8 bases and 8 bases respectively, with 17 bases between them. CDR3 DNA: TGCGCCAGTTCCTGGGGGGTCGGCGATTCACCCCTCCACTTT. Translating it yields CASSWGVGDSPLHF.

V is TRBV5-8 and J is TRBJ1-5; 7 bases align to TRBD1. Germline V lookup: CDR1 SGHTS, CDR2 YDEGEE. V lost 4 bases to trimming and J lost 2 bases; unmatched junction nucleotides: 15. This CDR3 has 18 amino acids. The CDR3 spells CASSTQGRGIDGNQPQHF. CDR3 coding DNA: TGTGCCAGCAGCACCCAGGGCAGGGGGATTGATGGCAATCAGCCCCAGCATTTT.

CDR3 amino acids: CASSRGGAINQPQHF. DNA of the CDR3: TGTGCCAGTAGTAGAGGGGGGGCCATCAATCAGCCCCAGCATTTT. This sequence joins TRBV19 and TRBJ1-5; a weak D match, TRBD1 (6 bases). The CDR3 totals 15 residues. Germline V gene lookup returns CDR1 LNHDA and CDR2 SQIVND (reference sequence). V shed 4 bases and J shed 3 bases, with 13 bases lying between them.

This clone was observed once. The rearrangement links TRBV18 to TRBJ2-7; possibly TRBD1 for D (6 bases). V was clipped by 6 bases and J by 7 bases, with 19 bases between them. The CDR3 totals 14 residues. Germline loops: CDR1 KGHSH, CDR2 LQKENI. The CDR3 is CASSPGNRVGEQYF. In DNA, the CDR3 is TGTGCCAGCTCTCCAGGAAACAGGGTGGGGGAGCAGTACTTC.

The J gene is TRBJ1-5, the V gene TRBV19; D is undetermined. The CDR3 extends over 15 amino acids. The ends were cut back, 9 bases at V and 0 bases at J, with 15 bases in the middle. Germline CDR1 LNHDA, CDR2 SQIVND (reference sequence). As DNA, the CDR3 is TGTGCCAGCCGTATAGAGGGCTATAGCAATCAGCCCCAGCATTTT. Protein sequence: CASRIEGYSNQPQHF.

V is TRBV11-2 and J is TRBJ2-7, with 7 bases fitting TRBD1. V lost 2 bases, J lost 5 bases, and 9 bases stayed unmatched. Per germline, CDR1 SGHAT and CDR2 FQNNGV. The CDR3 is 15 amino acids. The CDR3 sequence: CASSLSRGLGNEQYF. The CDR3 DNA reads TGTGCCAGCAGCTTATCGAGGGGGCTCGGGAACGAGCAGTACTTC.